This T cell receptor beta chain emerged from a study of T cell responses to AZD1222 COVID-19 vaccine. The analysis combined second doses at about 4 or about 12 weeks. Libraries were prepared by immunoSEQ multiplex PCR; TCRdb keeps only in-frame clonotypes and omits some of them. The sample yields about 120,000 clones, roughly 91% seen once. Whole-study findings and limits: The study identified only six AZD1222 recipients as seropositive at baseline. There were vaccine-associated CD4 TCRs across spike, dominant at 160-218 and 743-854. White British people made up most donors, females outnumbered males, and clonal diversity was possibly underestimated.

This clone is a singleton in its sample. Antigen unknown. Trimming removed 3 bases from V and 6 bases from J, with 8 bases in between. Germline assignment: CDR1 LNHDA and CDR2 SQIVND (reference sequence). This CDR3 is built from 12 residues. This TCR derives from an adult who received the AZD1222 COVID-19 vaccine. Material: peripheral blood, obtained 28 days after the second AZD1222 dose. This chain connects TRBV19 to TRBJ1-2; D may be TRBD1 (6 bases). This CDR3 is CASSIRTDGYTF. The CDR3 nucleotides are TGTGCCAGTAGTATTCGGACAGATGGCTACACCTTC.